Listed below are T cell receptor beta chains from one sample, sequenced in a study of blood T cell repertoires in COVID-19. Profiling relied on immunoSEQ multiplex PCR, and the TCRdb table lists in-frame clones only, not all of them. The sample lists 200,000 or so clones; about 79% were seen once. Sequencing was done on a sample of PBMCs or T cells enriched from blood (not recorded which). The receptor set was obtained from a middle-aged woman with acute COVID-19. CDR3s include the opening cysteine and the closing phenylalanine or tryptophan. Each record gives: clone size, D gene, J gene, V gene, CDR3 DNA, CDR3 protein. The D gene is left open where the match is weak. Not every row has a clone size; where given, it reads once, few, many or a size class.

clone size: NA; D gene: TRBD2; J gene: TRBJ2-7; V gene: TRBV2; CDR3 DNA: TGTGCCAGCAGTCCTGCCGGGGGGTATTACGAGCAGTACTTC; CDR3 protein: CASSPAGGYYEQYF
clone size: NA; D gene: TRBD1; J gene: TRBJ1-6; V gene: TRBV5-1; CDR3 DNA: TGCGCCAGCAGCTGGGACAGTAATAATTCACCCCTCCACTTT; CDR3 protein: CASSWDSNNSPLHF
clone size: NA; D gene: NA; J gene: TRBJ1-6; V gene: TRBV6-5; CDR3 DNA: TGTGCCAGCAGTTCCGCGACAGGAGTAAGGTCACCCCTCCACTTT; CDR3 protein: CASSSATGVRSPLHF
clone size: NA; D gene: NA; J gene: TRBJ1-2; V gene: TRBV4-1; CDR3 DNA: TGCGCCAGCAGCCAAGATGAGGGGCAGGGGCTAAACCTATGGGGCTACACCTTC; CDR3 protein: CASSQDEGQGLNLWGYTF
clone size: few; D gene: TRBD2; J gene: TRBJ2-1; V gene: TRBV30; CDR3 DNA: TGTGCCTGGAGGGTCGGGGCTAGCGGGAACAATGAGCAGTTCTTC; CDR3 protein: CAWRVGASGNNEQFF
clone size: NA; D gene: NA; J gene: TRBJ1-5; V gene: TRBV3-1/TRBV3-2; CDR3 DNA: TGTGCCAGCAGCCAAGACAGGGATCAGCCCCAGCATTTT; CDR3 protein: CASSQDRDQPQHF
clone size: NA; D gene: NA; J gene: TRBJ1-2; V gene: TRBV7-2; CDR3 DNA: TGTGCCAGCAGCCCACAGACAAATAACTATGGCTACACCTTC; CDR3 protein: CASSPQTNNYGYTF
clone size: NA; D gene: NA; J gene: TRBJ1-2; V gene: TRBV28; CDR3 DNA: TGTGCCAGCAGTTTAGGTGAGGCAGGGGACTATGGCTACACCTTC; CDR3 protein: CASSLGEAGDYGYTF
clone size: few; D gene: NA; J gene: TRBJ1-5; V gene: TRBV3-1/TRBV3-2; CDR3 DNA: TGTGCCAGCAGCCAAGACAGGGGAAGCAATCAGCCCCAGCATTTT; CDR3 protein: CASSQDRGSNQPQHF
clone size: NA; D gene: TRBD2; J gene: TRBJ2-5; V gene: TRBV5-4; CDR3 DNA: TGTGCCAGCAGTCGCAGCGGGGCTACGCAAGAGACCCAGTACTTC; CDR3 protein: CASSRSGATQETQYF
clone size: NA; D gene: NA; J gene: TRBJ1-5; V gene: TRBV15; CDR3 DNA: TGTGCCACCCGCAGAGGAACGGACAGTGTGAGATATCAGCCCCAGCATTTT; CDR3 protein: CATRRGTDSVRYQPQHF
clone size: NA; D gene: NA; J gene: TRBJ1-6; V gene: TRBV6-5; CDR3 DNA: TGTGCCAGCAGTTCCACGACAGGAGCAGGAAATTCACCCCTCCACTTT; CDR3 protein: CASSSTTGAGNSPLHF
clone size: NA; D gene: TRBD2; J gene: TRBJ2-5; V gene: TRBV27; CDR3 DNA: TGTGCCAGCTCCACTTCCCCGATAAGCGGGAGGGAAGAGACCCAGTACTTC; CDR3 protein: CASSTSPISGREETQYF
clone size: NA; D gene: NA; J gene: TRBJ1-3; V gene: TRBV28; CDR3 DNA: TGTGCCAGCATCGCCAGGTCCTCTGGAAACACCATATATTTT; CDR3 protein: CASIARSSGNTIYF
clone size: NA; D gene: NA; J gene: TRBJ1-5; V gene: TRBV2; CDR3 DNA: TGTGCCAGCAGTGAAATTGAGACAGATCCCCAGCATTTT; CDR3 protein: CASSEIETDPQHF
clone size: NA; D gene: TRBD1; J gene: TRBJ1-5; V gene: TRBV28; CDR3 DNA: TGTGCCAGCAGAGCCGGGACAGCATATAGCAATCAGCCCCAGCATTTT; CDR3 protein: CASRAGTAYSNQPQHF
clone size: few; D gene: TRBD1; J gene: TRBJ1-5; V gene: TRBV19; CDR3 DNA: TGTGCCAGTAGTTACACAGGGGGCGGCAATCAGCCCCAGCATTTT; CDR3 protein: CASSYTGGGNQPQHF
clone size: NA; D gene: TRBD2; J gene: TRBJ2-6; V gene: TRBV5-3; CDR3 DNA: TGTGCCAGAAGCAATAAAGGACTAGGGCCGATGGCGGCCAACGTCCTGACTTTC; CDR3 protein: CARSNKGLGPMAANVLTF
clone size: NA; D gene: TRBD2; J gene: TRBJ2-5; V gene: TRBV2; CDR3 DNA: TGTGCCAGCAGTGAAGCGCGAAGCGGGAGAAAAGAGACCCAGTACTTC; CDR3 protein: CASSEARSGRKETQYF
clone size: NA; D gene: NA; J gene: TRBJ1-6; V gene: TRBV5-1; CDR3 DNA: TGCGCCAGCAGCCAGAATAATTCACCCCTCCACTTT; CDR3 protein: CASSQNNSPLHF
clone size: NA; D gene: TRBD2; J gene: TRBJ2-1; V gene: TRBV24-1; CDR3 DNA: TGTGCCACCAGTGACACTCTAGCGGGGGCATACAATGAGCAGTTCTTC; CDR3 protein: CATSDTLAGAYNEQFF
clone size: NA; D gene: NA; J gene: TRBJ1-1; V gene: TRBV5-6; CDR3 DNA: TGTGCCAGCAGCTTGGTTTATTCGAACACTGAAGCTTTCTTT; CDR3 protein: CASSLVYSNTEAFF
clone size: NA; D gene: NA; J gene: TRBJ2-2; V gene: TRBV19; CDR3 DNA: TGTGCCAGTAGTATTTGGGTAGGACAAACGAACACCGGGGAGCTGTTTTTT; CDR3 protein: CASSIWVGQTNTGELFF
clone size: NA; D gene: NA; J gene: TRBJ2-7; V gene: TRBV5-1; CDR3 DNA: TGCGCCAGCAGCCCTCCAGAAAACTACGAGCAGTACTTC; CDR3 protein: CASSPPENYEQYF
clone size: NA; D gene: TRBD1; J gene: TRBJ2-1; V gene: TRBV6-5; CDR3 DNA: TGTGCCAGCAGTTTACAGGGGGCGAAACGCCATGAGCAGTTCTTC; CDR3 protein: CASSLQGAKRHEQFF
clone size: NA; D gene: TRBD2; J gene: TRBJ2-3; V gene: TRBV5-4; CDR3 DNA: TGTGCCAGCAGCTTGGGGGGGGAGGTGGCGGGAGGTCGAAATACGCAGTATTTT; CDR3 protein: CASSLGGEVAGGRNTQYF
clone size: NA; D gene: NA; J gene: TRBJ1-5; V gene: TRBV19; CDR3 DNA: TGTGCCAGTAGTATAGATCTGGCAGTACCACAGCATTTT; CDR3 protein: CASSIDLAVPQHF
clone size: NA; D gene: TRBD2; J gene: TRBJ2-5; V gene: TRBV30; CDR3 DNA: TGTGCCTGGAGTGTATTTGGCGGGGGGACCCAAGAGACCCAGTACTTC; CDR3 protein: CAWSVFGGGTQETQYF
clone size: NA; D gene: TRBD1; J gene: TRBJ1-1; V gene: TRBV5-1; CDR3 DNA: TGCGCCAGCAGCGTGATGGGACAGGGGAACACTGAAGCTTTCTTT; CDR3 protein: CASSVMGQGNTEAFF
clone size: NA; D gene: TRBD1; J gene: TRBJ2-5; V gene: TRBV28; CDR3 DNA: TGTGCCAGCAGAGGGGGAGGACAGGGGCAAGAGACCCAGTACTTC; CDR3 protein: CASRGGGQGQETQYF
clone size: NA; D gene: TRBD1; J gene: TRBJ1-2; V gene: TRBV5-4; CDR3 DNA: TGTGCCAGCAGCCCGGGACAGGGGGCGAATTCCTATGGCTACACCTTC; CDR3 protein: CASSPGQGANSYGYTF
clone size: NA; D gene: TRBD2; J gene: TRBJ2-2; V gene: TRBV27; CDR3 DNA: TGTGCCAGCAAGCGGGAGCCGCGTAGCGGGGAGCTGTTTTTT; CDR3 protein: CASKREPRSGELFF
clone size: NA; D gene: TRBD2; J gene: TRBJ2-1; V gene: TRBV7-9; CDR3 DNA: TGTGCCAGCAGCGAAGGACTAGCGGGAGGGCGTTCCTACAATGAGCAGTTCTTC; CDR3 protein: CASSEGLAGGRSYNEQFF
clone size: NA; D gene: TRBD2; J gene: TRBJ2-5; V gene: TRBV2; CDR3 DNA: TGTGCCAGCAGTGCTAGCGGGGGTCAAGAGACCCAGTACTTC; CDR3 protein: CASSASGGQETQYF
clone size: once; D gene: NA; J gene: TRBJ2-7; V gene: TRBV3-1/TRBV3-2; CDR3 DNA: TGTGCCAGCAGCCAAGATCAGGGTTACGAGCAGTACTTC; CDR3 protein: CASSQDQGYEQYF
clone size: NA; D gene: NA; J gene: TRBJ1-1; V gene: TRBV30; CDR3 DNA: TGTGCCTGGAGTAGGGGGATGAGTGAAGCTTTCTTT; CDR3 protein: CAWSRGMSEAFF
clone size: NA; D gene: NA; J gene: TRBJ1-4; V gene: TRBV3-1/TRBV3-2; CDR3 DNA: TGTGCCAGCAGCCAAGCCGCAACTAATGAAAAACTGTTTTTT; CDR3 protein: CASSQAATNEKLFF
clone size: NA; D gene: TRBD1; J gene: TRBJ2-3; V gene: TRBV24-1; CDR3 DNA: TGTGCCACCAGTGATGCCCGACAGGGAACAGATACGCAGTATTTT; CDR3 protein: CATSDARQGTDTQYF
clone size: NA; D gene: NA; J gene: TRBJ2-3; V gene: TRBV3-1/TRBV3-2; CDR3 DNA: TGTGCCAGCAGCCAAGATGGCAACACAGATACGCAGTATTTT; CDR3 protein: CASSQDGNTDTQYF
clone size: NA; D gene: NA; J gene: TRBJ1-6; V gene: TRBV28; CDR3 DNA: TGTGCCAGCCCTCCCGACAGGAGAAATTCACCCCTCCACTTT; CDR3 protein: CASPPDRRNSPLHF
clone size: NA; D gene: TRBD1; J gene: TRBJ1-3; V gene: TRBV2; CDR3 DNA: TGTGCCAGCAGTGAAAACAGGGGGCACGGAAACACCATATATTTT; CDR3 protein: CASSENRGHGNTIYF
clone size: NA; D gene: NA; J gene: TRBJ2-3; V gene: TRBV5-1; CDR3 DNA: TGCGCCAGCAGCTTGGGCGGCAGCTTGTTGGATACGCAGTATTTT; CDR3 protein: CASSLGGSLLDTQYF
clone size: NA; D gene: NA; J gene: TRBJ1-1; V gene: TRBV11-2; CDR3 DNA: TGTGCCAGCAGCTTAGGTTCTGGCAAGAACACTGAAGCTTTCTTT; CDR3 protein: CASSLGSGKNTEAFF
clone size: few; D gene: NA; J gene: TRBJ1-3; V gene: TRBV3-1/TRBV3-2; CDR3 DNA: TGTGCCAGCAGCCAAGTCGGACTCTCTGGAAACACCATATATTTT; CDR3 protein: CASSQVGLSGNTIYF
clone size: NA; D gene: NA; J gene: TRBJ1-2; V gene: TRBV7-9; CDR3 DNA: TGTGCCAGCAGCCCACAGGGACCTAACTATGGCTACACCTTC; CDR3 protein: CASSPQGPNYGYTF
clone size: NA; D gene: NA; J gene: TRBJ1-2; V gene: TRBV5-4; CDR3 DNA: TGTGCCAGCAGCTTGGCCAAAGGACTTACTAACTATGGCTACACCTTC; CDR3 protein: CASSLAKGLTNYGYTF
clone size: few; D gene: TRBD1; J gene: TRBJ2-7; V gene: TRBV30; CDR3 DNA: TGTGCCTGGAGTGTACGGGACAGGGCGAGGGGGGCGACTTACGAGCAGTACTTC; CDR3 protein: CAWSVRDRARGATYEQYF
clone size: NA; D gene: TRBD1; J gene: TRBJ2-7; V gene: TRBV5-4; CDR3 DNA: TGTGCCAGCAGCCTGGGACAGGGCCCCCACGAGCAGTACTTC; CDR3 protein: CASSLGQGPHEQYF
clone size: NA; D gene: NA; J gene: TRBJ1-2; V gene: TRBV10-2; CDR3 DNA: TGCGCCAGCAGTATCGGGAGGGGCTACACCTTC; CDR3 protein: CASSIGRGYTF
clone size: NA; D gene: TRBD2; J gene: TRBJ2-2; V gene: TRBV9; CDR3 DNA: TGTGCCAGCAGCGAGGGCCTAGCGGGGGACACCGGGGAGCTGTTTTTT; CDR3 protein: CASSEGLAGDTGELFF
clone size: many; D gene: NA; J gene: TRBJ2-2; V gene: TRBV5-1; CDR3 DNA: TGCGCCAGCATGACCGACAGCATTAACACCGGGGAGCTGTTTTTT; CDR3 protein: CASMTDSINTGELFF
clone size: NA; D gene: TRBD2; J gene: TRBJ2-7; V gene: TRBV7-2; CDR3 DNA: TGTGCCAGCAGCTTTGATCTAGCGGGGAGCTCCTACGAGCAGTACTTC; CDR3 protein: CASSFDLAGSSYEQYF
clone size: NA; D gene: TRBD2; J gene: TRBJ2-7; V gene: TRBV19; CDR3 DNA: TGTGCCAGTAGTGCCTCGGGAGGGCTCGAGCAGTACTTC; CDR3 protein: CASSASGGLEQYF
clone size: NA; D gene: TRBD2; J gene: TRBJ2-7; V gene: TRBV9; CDR3 DNA: TGTGCCAGCAGCGCGGGACTAGCGGGAAGCTACGAGCAGTACTTC; CDR3 protein: CASSAGLAGSYEQYF
clone size: NA; D gene: NA; J gene: TRBJ1-2; V gene: TRBV29-1; CDR3 DNA: TGCAGCGTGGGGGCTGCTAACTATGGCTACACCTTC; CDR3 protein: CSVGAANYGYTF